One sample yielded the 18 T cell receptor beta chains listed below, sequenced in a study of shared clonotypes between healthy human individuals. Measured with immunoSEQ multiplex PCR; TCRdb has only the in-frame clones, and not every one. Of 400,000 to 550,000 clones in the sample, roughly 85% were seen once. The specimen sequenced was PBMCs. These receptors were taken from a middle-aged woman in good health. Some clones in this sample may be carry-over from other donors' samples.

This clone has a count of ten or more. The DNA of the CDR3 is TGCGCCAGCAGCCAAGGGTTGGACATTCAGTACTTC. Translating it yields CASSQGLDIQYF. The chain recombines TRBV4-1 with TRBJ2-4; D ambiguous. V was pared by 1 base and J by 8 bases, with 6 bases between. The V gene's germline CDR1 is MGHRA and CDR2 YSYEKL. CDR3 length: 12 amino acids.

The V and J genes are TRBV27 and TRBJ1-1; perhaps TRBD1 as D (6 bases). V was cut by 6 bases and J by 3 bases, with 20 bases left in between. The germline V gene has CDR1 MNHEY and CDR2 SMNVEV (reference sequence). The CDR3 is 16 residues long. As DNA, the CDR3 is TGTGCCAGCAGACCTGACAGGTTGGGTGTGGACACTGAAGCTTTCTTT. It specifies CASRPDRLGVDTEAFF.

The chain carries TRBV28 and TRBJ2-3, with 8 bases fitting TRBD2. The CDR3 totals 16 residues. Trimming cost V 5 bases and J 3 bases; bases outside gene matches: 10. Germline CDR1 and CDR2: MDHEN and SYDVKM. For the CDR3, the DNA is TGTGCCAGCAGTCCCCTCGCTAGCGGGTATACAGATACGCAGTATTTT. It yields the protein CASSPLASGYTDTQYF.

The rearrangement links TRBV18 to TRBJ1-1; 7 bases fit TRBD1. Germline V lookup: CDR1 KGHSH, CDR2 LQKENI. The ends lost 3 bases at V and 1 base at J; junction bases unmatched: 5. The CDR3 contains 15 residues. The CDR3 here is CASSPNRGQNTEAFF. In DNA form, the CDR3 reads TGTGCCAGCTCACCGAACAGGGGTCAGAACACTGAAGCTTTCTTT.

This clone was recorded a few times. This sequence joins TRBV27 and TRBJ2-3, with 7 positions matching TRBD1. The CDR3 is made up of 17 amino acids. Germline loops: CDR1 MNHEY, CDR2 SMNVEV (reference sequence). V lost 0 bases, J lost 5 bases, and 11 bases stayed unmatched. This CDR3 reads CASSLSRVPGGGDTQYF. CDR3 sequence (DNA): TGTGCCAGCAGTTTATCGAGGGTTCCAGGGGGTGGAGATACGCAGTATTTT.

The chain links TRBV27 to TRBJ2-5; either TRBD1 or TRBD2 may supply D (5 bases each). CDR3 length equals 15 residues. Germline values: CDR1 MNHEY, CDR2 SMNVEV (reference sequence). V lost 5 bases and J 3 bases, leaving 16 bases between the germline ends. CDR3 sequence: CASSPGIGAKETQYF. Written as DNA, the CDR3 is TGTGCCAGCAGTCCCGGGATTGGGGCCAAAGAGACCCAGTACTTC.

The chain couples TRBV25-1 to TRBJ2-3; 13 nucleotides agree with TRBD2. The CDR3 consists of 14 residues. The germline V gene encodes CDR1 MGHDK and CDR2 SYGVNS. With V trimmed by 4 bases and J by 6 bases, 1 base remained unmatched. The CDR3, as DNA: TGTGCCAGCAGTGGGACTAGCGGGAGCGATACGCAGTATTTT. Amino acid sequence: CASSGTSGSDTQYF.

This clone showed up many times. V usage is TRBV7-2 and J usage is TRBJ2-7; the match to TRBD2 covers 13 bases. The germline gives CDR1 SGHTA, CDR2 FQGNSA. This CDR3 spans 17 amino acids. Unmatched junction bases numbered 4, after V lost 0 bases and J lost 2 bases. CDR3 sequence reads: CASSLAGTSGTPYEQYF. The CDR3 DNA is TGTGCCAGCAGCTTAGCCGGGACTAGCGGGACCCCCTACGAGCAGTACTTC.

CDR3 loop: CASTQTGVNYGYTF. The CDR3 coding sequence is TGTGCCAGCACTCAGACAGGGGTAAACTATGGCTACACCTTC. The J gene is TRBJ1-2, the V gene TRBV2, with TRBD1 identical over 8 bases. The junction had 6 bases not matched to a gene; V was cut back by 7 bases and J by 2 bases. The CDR3 sequence is 14 residues long. Germline V CDR1 and CDR2: SNHLY, FYNNEI.

Only one count was recorded for this clone. This sequence joins TRBV19 and TRBJ2-7; D is perhaps TRBD1 (6 bases). CDR1 and CDR2 (germline): LNHDA, SQIVND (reference sequence). CDR3 size: 16 residues. Trimming took 6 bases from V and 0 from J, leaving 18 bases between them. The CDR3 region has the DNA TGTGCCAGTAGGGGAACAGGGACGGCTAGCTCCTACGAGCAGTACTTC. Protein: CASRGTGTASSYEQYF.

This chain joins TRBV28 and TRBJ1-2; possible D gene TRBD1, 6 bases. Germline V gives CDR1 MDHEN, CDR2 SYDVKM. The CDR3 has 12 residues. Trimming removed 2 bases at V and 8 bases at J, with 9 bases between. The CDR3 DNA reads TGTGCCAGCAGTTTACGGACAGAAGGCTACACCTTC. Translated: CASSLRTEGYTF.

The chain has TRBV4-3 and TRBJ2-2; 8 nucleotides align to TRBD1. Germline V lookup: CDR1 LGHNA, CDR2 YSLEER. The CDR3 has 16 amino acids. Trimming at V came to 6 bases and at J to 4 bases, leaving 10 bases not matched to a gene. For the CDR3, the DNA is TGCGCCAGCAGTAACGACCGAGACAGGGGCACCGGGGAGCTGTTTTTT. Residues: CASSNDRDRGTGELFF.

This clone came up a few times. This chain connects TRBV10-1 to TRBJ2-1; tentatively, D is TRBD2 (5 bases). V dropped 8 bases and J dropped 4 bases, with 12 bases sitting between them. CDR1 and CDR2 from the germline V gene are WNHNN and SYGVQD (reference sequence). CDR3 length: 13 residues. The CDR3 loop reads CASFSRGYNEQFF. As DNA, the CDR3 is TGCGCCAGCTTTTCTCGGGGTTACAATGAGCAGTTCTTC.

Of note for this clone: Possible read error: a much larger clone is one base away. The chain joins TRBV6-1 to TRBJ2-1; D is undetermined. The V gene lost 6 bases and the J gene lost 4 bases, with 4 bases spanning the gap. This CDR3 comprises 11 residues. Germline V CDR1 and CDR2: MNHNS, SASEGT. CDR3 sequence: CASSQYNEQFF. In DNA, the CDR3 is TGTGCCAGCAGCCAATACAATGAGCAGTTCTTC.

This chain joins TRBV4-3 and TRBJ1-1; D not resolved. The CDR3 is 15 amino acids. Germline V gene data show CDR1 as LGHNA and CDR2 as YSLEER. V lost 3 bases, J lost 3 bases, and 14 bases lay in between. CDR3 sequence (DNA): TGCGCCAGCAGCCATTGGGCCCTGGTGGACACTGAAGCTTTCTTT. It codes for CASSHWALVDTEAFF.

This clone has only a few counts. Given a much more abundant clone one base away, this may be a read error. The same CDR3 also results from other DNA sequences found in this sample. The chain couples TRBV7-3 to TRBJ2-1, with 7 bases lining up with TRBD2. The V gene's germline CDR1 is SGHTA and CDR2 FQGTGA. CDR3 length: 15 residues. V dropped 1 base and J dropped 0; count of bases not matched to a gene: 0. The CDR3 protein is CASSLSGSSYNEQFF. The CDR3 coding sequence is TGTGCCAGCAGCTTAAGCGGGAGCTCCTACAATGAGCAGTTCTTC.

The chain recombines TRBV19 with TRBJ2-5, with 8 positions matching TRBD1. The CDR3 spans 17 residues. CDR1 is LNHDA, CDR2 SQIVND, per germline (reference sequence). The V gene end was trimmed by 1 base and the J gene end by 5 bases; junction bases not matched to a gene: 12. The CDR3 protein is CASSIVWAGGHLETQYF. In DNA form, the CDR3 reads TGTGCCAGTAGTATAGTGTGGGCAGGGGGCCATCTGGAGACCCAGTACTTC.

The rearrangement links TRBV4-2 to TRBJ1-2, with D possibly matching TRBD1 (6 bases). The CDR3 extends over 21 amino acids. Trimming shortened V by 0 bases and J by 0 bases, and 26 bases separated the two germline ends. The V gene's germline CDR1 is LGHNA and CDR2 YNFKEQ. CDR3 amino acids: CASSQDGLGGGIYPSNYGYTF. The CDR3 DNA is TGTGCCAGCAGCCAAGATGGGCTGGGAGGGGGGATCTACCCTTCTAACTATGGCTACACCTTC.